This T cell receptor beta chain was recovered during a study of CD4+ T cells in melanoma. Study results and caveats: CD8+ T cell, macrophage and B cell function reportedly correlated with neoantigen-specific CD4+ T cells. Diverse differentiation states were reported for melanoma neoantigen-specific CD4+ T cells.

For this clone: Its antigen is undetermined.

Method: immunoSEQ multiplex PCR; TCRdb's copy keeps in-frame clones and lacks some. The sample comprises fewer than 20,000 clones, about four fifths of which are singletons, and around 5% rests with the top ten. The V and J ends lost 0 bases and 3 bases, in that order; junction bases with no gene match: 2. CDR1 and CDR2 from the germline V gene are MNHEY and SVGAGI. There are 15 residues in the CDR3. The gene calls are TRBV6-5 and TRBJ1-3, with 7 positions matching TRBD1. Sequenced: cells from a culture (not recorded whether cultured in vitro). This clonotype was obtained from a human donor with melanoma. This CDR3 is CASSYSGTVGNTIYF. Here the CDR3 DNA reads TGTGCCAGCAGTTACTCGGGGACAGTTGGAAACACCATATATTTT.